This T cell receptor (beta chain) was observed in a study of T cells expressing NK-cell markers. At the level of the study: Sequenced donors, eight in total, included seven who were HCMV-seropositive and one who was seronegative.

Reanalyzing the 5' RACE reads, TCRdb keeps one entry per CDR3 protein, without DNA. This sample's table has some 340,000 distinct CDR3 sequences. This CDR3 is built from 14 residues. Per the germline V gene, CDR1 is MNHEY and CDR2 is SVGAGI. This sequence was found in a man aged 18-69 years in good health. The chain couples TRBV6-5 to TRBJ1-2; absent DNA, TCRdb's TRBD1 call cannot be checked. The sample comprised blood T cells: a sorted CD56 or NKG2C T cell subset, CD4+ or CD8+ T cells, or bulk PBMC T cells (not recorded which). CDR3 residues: CASSYLQGIEGYTF.